This entry describes one T cell receptor beta chain. The specificity of this receptor is unknown. No clone much larger than this one lies a single base away; base qualities are absent. Donors were under 40 systemically healthy Caucasian individuals from Russia aged roughly 6 to 100 years. Each donor gave ten milliliters of peripheral blood, collected into EDTA-treated Vacutainer tubes. PBMCs were isolated by Ficoll-Paque density-gradient centrifugation, with at least 7 million obtained per sample. Total RNA was extracted from PBMCs with Trizol reagent, with at least 5 micrograms obtained per sample. The percentages of naive CD45RAhigh/CD27high T cells were determined by flow cytometry on a PBMC aliquot from every donor. The germline V and J ends show losses of 6 bases and 0 bases respectively, and no gene match explains 7 bases of the junction. The CDR3 sequence holds 17 residues, the cysteine and phenylalanine included. The read is trimmed to its CDR3 DNA, 51 bases read in frame from base 1. CDR1 MNHNS and CDR2 SASEGT were looked up in the germline V gene.

This sample is part of a study of blood T cells in healthy people across ages (dated by TCRdb to between 2015 and 2016). Regarding the complete study: Template switching captured roughly one uniquely barcoded TCR beta cDNA molecule per two T cells in model experiments. Using deep sequencing normalized with unique cDNA molecular identifiers, the study measured how TCR beta repertoire diversity changes with age. Four age groups were formed from the donors: young (average approximately 17 years), middle-aged (less than 40), aged (more than 55) and long-lived (approximately 78). To avoid experimental bias, donors of different ages were distributed randomly across sequencing lanes. Using the same blood draw, the study looked at two additional independent replicas of 1 million unique cDNA reads for two donors, one aged 18 to 30 and the other aged 80 or older. Results the study describes overall, beyond this receptor: Donor CMV infection status was unknown, potentially confounding age-related changes in expanded clonotypes. As age increased, observed TCR beta diversity per million T cells dropped in a roughly linear way, and a significant reduction was already evident by age about 36. Compared with the aged group, the long-lived group had more naive CD4+ T cells, fewer expanded clones and increased TCR diversity, suggesting age selection. Since profiling was done on bulk unsorted PBMCs, naive and antigen-experienced compartments could not be conclusively compared. Estimates of total diversity based on one million sequenced T cells were considered lower bounds and underestimates. The percentage of naive T cells measured by flow cytometry correlated strongly with observed TCR beta diversity.

The library was made by 5' RACE. This sample was sequenced with an Illumina HiSeq 2500. The second PCR ran for roughly 7 to 12 cycles and used a J-beta primer mix along with a sample-barcoded 5' primer. Each TCR beta cDNA molecule received a unique molecular identifier from a template-switch 5' adaptor carrying 12 random nucleotides. Each sample yielded at least 3 million CDR3-containing paired-end reads. First-strand cDNA synthesis was performed from all RNA using the Mint cDNA synthesis kit, with priming by a TRBC-specific oligonucleotide. Following uracil-DNA glycosylase treatment, all cDNA underwent a first 18-cycle PCR with the universal primers M1SS and BC2_uni_R. Under the source paper's analysis protocol: For normalization, 1 million high-quality reads were randomly selected from each sample, with every read carrying a distinct molecular identifier. Instead of being binned into consensus sequences, reads that shared molecular identifiers were thrown out. MiTCR, set to a Q25 quality threshold and the strictest error-elimination algorithm, was used for CDR3 identification, clonotype clustering and error correction. A nonparametric unseen species model with Euler transformation was used to estimate lower-bound total TCR beta diversity. The public reads were run again by TCRdb, first through fastp at Q25 and then through MiXCR, and only productive beta chains were kept. Rows matching on CDR3 protein sequence are summarized as one entry with the most common DNA and genes. The V and J calls and clone size come from TCRdb's table, not from the authors' own analysis. The sample yields some 880,000 distinct CDR3 sequences; roughly 35% were counted once. The leading ten clones occupy 13% of the sample.

This receptor was identified in a man between 18 and 29 years old in good health. Specimen: blood. The V gene is TRBV6-1 and the J gene is TRBJ2-6, and TRBD1 aligns with 8 junction nucleotides. CDR3 region: CASSWTGSPSGANVLTF. The DNA sequence follows: TGTGCCAGCAGCTGGACAGGGTCCCCCTCTGGGGCCAACGTCCTGACTTTC.